This TCR beta chain was retrieved from a study of control samples from healthy donors and cancer patients. This table comes from immunoSEQ multiplex PCR, and its TCRdb copy is limited to in-frame clones, with some not included. Of 250,000 to 300,000 clones in the sample, almost 85% were seen once. The germline V gene encodes CDR1 SGHRS and CDR2 YFSETQ. The V end was cut by 4 bases, the J end by 4 bases, with 3 bases between. This CDR3 has 11 amino acids. This clone was seen only once. The sample consisted of PBMCs. V and J are TRBV5-1 and TRBJ2-1; unclear D gene. The origin of this receptor is a woman aged 60-70 years with lung cancer. The CDR3 coding sequence is TGCGCCAGCAGCGATTACAATGAGCAGTTCTTC. This sequence encodes CASSDYNEQFF. Full variable domain (remainder filled in from reference TRBV5-1 and TRBJ2-1): KAGVTQTPRYLIKTRGQQVTLSCSPISGHRSVSWYQQTPGQGLQFLFEYFSETQRNKGNFPGRFSGRQFSNSRSEMNVSTLELGDSALYLCASSDYNEQFFGPGTRLTVL.